This T cell receptor (beta chain) is from a study of T cell responses to AZD1222 COVID-19 vaccine. The table came from immunoSEQ multiplex PCR; TCRdb's copy has only in-frame clones and leaves some out. The sample contains approximately 210,000 clones, approximately 94% of which appear only once. This TCR derives from an adult who received the MenACWY meningococcal vaccine as a control. The source was peripheral blood, collected 28 days after the second dose of the MenACWY control vaccine.

The CDR3 region has the DNA TGTGCCAGCAGCTTATGGGGGGGCGAACAGGGCTACGAGCAGTACTTC. Residues: CASSLWGGEQGYEQYF. The genes are TRBV13 and TRBJ2-7; tentatively, D is TRBD2 (7 bases). The CDR3 extends over 16 amino acids. Germline V gives CDR1 PRHDT, CDR2 FYEKMQ (reference sequence). V lost 2 bases and J lost 3, with 17 bases in between. Using reference TRBV13 and TRBJ2-7 for the parts outside the CDR3, the full variable domain is AAGVIQSPRHLIKEKRETATLKCYPIPRHDTVYWYQQGPGQDPQFLISFYEKMQSDKGSIPDRFSAQQFSDYHSELNMSSLELGDSALYFCASSLWGGEQGYEQYFGPGTRLTVT.